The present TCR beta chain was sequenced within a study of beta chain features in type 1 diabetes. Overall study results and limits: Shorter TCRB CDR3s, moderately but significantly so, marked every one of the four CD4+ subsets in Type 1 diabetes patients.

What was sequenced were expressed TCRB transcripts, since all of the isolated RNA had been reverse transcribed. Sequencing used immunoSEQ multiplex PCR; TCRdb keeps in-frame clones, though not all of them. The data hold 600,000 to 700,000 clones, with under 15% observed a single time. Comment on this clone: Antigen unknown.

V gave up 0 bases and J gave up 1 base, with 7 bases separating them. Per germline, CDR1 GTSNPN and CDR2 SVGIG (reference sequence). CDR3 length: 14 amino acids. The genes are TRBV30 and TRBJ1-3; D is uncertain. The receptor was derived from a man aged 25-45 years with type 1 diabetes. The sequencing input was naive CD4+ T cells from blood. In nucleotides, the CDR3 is TGTGCCTGGAGTGTTCTGGGTTCTGGAAACACCATATATTTT. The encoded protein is CAWSVLGSGNTIYF. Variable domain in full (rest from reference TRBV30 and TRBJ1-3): SQTIHQWPATLVQPVGSPLSLECTVEGTSNPNLYWYRQAAGRGLQLLFYSVGIGQISSEVPQNLSASRPQDRQFILSSKKLLLSDSGFYLCAWSVLGSGNTIYFGEGSWLTVV.